This T cell receptor beta chain derives from a study of beta chain features in type 1 diabetes (dated by TCRdb to about 2018). Broadly, across the study: Mean age, gender distribution, total cell number and subset yield were not different between patients and healthy donors. A total of 100 million to 110 million sorted cells were examined across all samples, and a strong correlation was observed between cell number per subset and RNA yield. In the study, TCRB repertoires of sorted circulating CD4+ T cell subsets from recently diagnosed type 1 diabetes patients were compared with those of matched healthy donors. Regulatory and stem cell-like memory subsets were isolated from only 8 patients and about eight healthy donors, whereas naive and central memory subsets came from all 30 or so donors.

The entire amount of isolated RNA was reverse transcribed using the High Capacity cDNA Reverse Transcription Kit, so the sequenced TCRB transcripts were expressed ones. Deep immunoSEQ sequencing was applied to naive, central memory and regulatory T cell samples, giving an average of roughly 3.5 million total reads per sample. After sorted cells were lysed in RLT buffer, RNA was extracted with DNase-treated RNeasy Micro or Mini kits, with the choice depending on cell number. Each cell subset was processed separately to prevent cross-contamination, with patient and healthy donor samples processed together. The immunoSEQ multiplex PCR was used to amplify TCRB sequences from cDNA, yielding 87-bp fragments that span the CDR3 region. Sequencing of the amplicons was done on the Illumina HiSeq platform. Per the source publication's procedure: PCR bias was corrected computationally using synthetic template baselines, and reads within Hamming distance 2 were collapsed, with unmergeable singletons discarded. Reads were aligned against IMGT so that V, D and J genes, CDR3 length and insertions or deletions at six rearrangement sites could be assigned. Within each subset, clonotype counts were normalized to sorted cell number, after which true diversity and Gini coefficients were computed with the tcR R package. The overlap coefficient, calculated on TCRB nucleotide sequences, was used to quantify repertoire sharing. Out-of-frame TCRB sequences from naive cells were analyzed as a proxy for the pre-selection repertoire. TCRdb limited this immuneACCESS table to in-frame rearrangements with V and J called. A share of clones is missing; checked studies link under half to unresolved V genes, and the rest is unexplained. The V and J calls and clone size are taken from that table; D and trimming were inferred from the DNA. The sample table records around 650,000 clones; around an eighth of these occur just once. Together, the top ten hold about 0.11% of the sample.

From each donor, a single peripheral blood sample of approximately 110 mL on average was drawn into heparinised tubes. Using a panel that included CD45RO, CCR7, CD25, CD127, CD95 and CD27, naive, central memory, regulatory and stem cell-like memory CD4+ T cells were sorted on a BD FACSAria II. All sorted populations exceeded 95% purity. PBMCs were separated immediately by Lymphoprep density gradient centrifugation and were stained directly, without being cultured. So that batch effects would be minimized, each experiment stained and sorted samples in pairs, pairing one healthy donor with one patient. From a lookup of the germline V gene, CDR1 and CDR2 are SGDLS and YYNGEE. V ends up 3 bases short and J 10 bases short, with an unmatched junction base count of 16. The CDR3 runs 16 amino acids, cysteine and phenylalanine included. Of all the DNA, just the CDR3 is kept, 48 bases in frame from base 1.

Summary of the overall study and its limitations: The naive, central memory and regulatory TCRB repertoires appeared to resemble one another more closely among patients than among healthy donors. Only small numbers of individuals were included in the HLA sub-analyses, which left unresolved whether HLA type had any influence on TCRB rearrangement. At VDJ recombination sites, type 1 diabetes patients had fewer insertions and more deleted nucleotides, which implies abnormalities in thymic rearrangement. PCR might favor shorter templates, but patient and control samples were amplified and corrected together, so any skew would affect both groups equally. In all four CD4+ subsets, TCRB CDR3 length was moderately but significantly shorter in type 1 diabetes patients. Because cDNA was sequenced instead of genomic DNA, highly expressing activated cells could be over-represented, though the groups showed no difference in activation or CD3 levels.

This clone has more than one count but fewer than ten. This receptor's antigen is unknown. Per-base quality was not reported, and no clone a single base away is much larger than it. The chain joins TRBV9 to TRBJ2-5; the central 9 bases match TRBD2. Sequenced input: naive CD4+ T cells from blood. This sample's cell subset or site label indicates: true naive CD4+ T cells. The receptor comes from a man under 40 with type 1 diabetes. CDR3 region: CASSAGTSLGNKGQYF. Here is the DNA: TGTGCCAGCAGCGCGGGGACTAGCTTAGGTAACAAGGGCCAGTACTTC. Reference TRBV9 and TRBJ2-5 proteins supply the regions before and after the CDR3; the full variable domain is: DSGVTQTPKHLITATGQRVTLRCSPRSGDLSVYWYQQSLDQGLQFLIQYYNGEERAKGNILERFSAQQFPDLHSELNLSSLELGDSALYFCASSAGTSLGNKGQYFGPGTRLLVL.